A selection of T cell receptor beta chains follows, all from one sample in a study of cytomegalovirus exposure and HLA in healthy donors. Produced via immunoSEQ multiplex PCR; TCRdb's table is partial and in-frame only. This sample yields approximately 130,000 clones, of which 76% are seen a single time; approximately 1.8% belongs to the top ten. What was sequenced was PBMCs. These TCRs come from a female donor in good health and CMV-seropositive. CDR3s leave out the opening cysteine and the closing phenylalanine or tryptophan.

cdr3_aa j_call v_call
ASSASTGELF TRBJ2-2 TRBV9
AWSVLIGTGARGANVLT TRBJ2-6 TRBV30
ASSVGGGTSGSETQY TRBJ2-5 TRBV9
ASSLGDRTNEQF TRBJ2-1 TRBV5-1
SVEQGLYGYT TRBJ1-2 TRBV29-1
ASRNGQALSYNEQF TRBJ2-1 TRBV19
ASSQDRVEYEQY TRBJ2-7 TRBV5-6
ASSHVGGGDYNSPLH TRBJ1-6 TRBV4-1
ASSLFLNTEAF TRBJ1-1 TRBV28
ASSMTGSTDTQY TRBJ2-3 TRBV19
ASSHSPGLAGGSDTQY TRBJ2-3 TRBV4-1
ASSLAQGADTQY TRBJ2-3 TRBV7-9
ASSPRQGDSPLH TRBJ1-6 TRBV18
ASSWTGDQPQH TRBJ1-5 TRBV19
ASSVRTGGNEKLF TRBJ1-4 TRBV6-1
ASSEVADPREQY TRBJ2-7 TRBV2
ASSPPRGTDTQY TRBJ2-3 TRBV18
ASSLLFGASGGQETQY TRBJ2-5 TRBV11-2
ASSPPGGRALETQY TRBJ2-5 TRBV7-9
ASSGLGTGTATNEKLF TRBJ1-4 TRBV19
ASSYDRDSLYEQY TRBJ2-7 TRBV6-6
ASSPGTSGGGEQY TRBJ2-7 TRBV5-4
ASSESPGLNTEAF TRBJ1-1 TRBV2
ASSYSFSYGYT TRBJ1-2 TRBV5-1
ASSPGIAATQETQY TRBJ2-5 TRBV5-6
ASSIEGQAGETQY TRBJ2-5 TRBV19
SAIRTWGGRETQY TRBJ2-5 TRBV29-1
ASSLGTAGGGRANSPLH TRBJ1-6 TRBV28
ASRLGQATYEQY TRBJ2-7 TRBV28
ASSEAPGLTYEQY TRBJ2-7 TRBV2
ASSRQVLNSPLH TRBJ1-6 TRBV11-2
ASSSSVSTDTQY TRBJ2-3 TRBV5-4
ASSLVGGQISYEQC TRBJ2-7 TRBV11-2
ASSPGVSIYEQY TRBJ2-7 TRBV18
ASSLLSTEAF TRBJ1-1 TRBV5-4
SVSRGTGETQY TRBJ2-5 TRBV29-1
ASSQTTSNEKLF TRBJ1-4 TRBV4-1
ATSRAIRGRRAEAF TRBJ1-1 TRBV15
ASSFRGSYEQY TRBJ2-7 TRBV5-4
ASSQDSIGGGASYEQY TRBJ2-7 TRBV4-1
ASRLSSTDTQY TRBJ2-3 TRBV5-1
ASSQGGTSGFTDTQY TRBJ2-3 TRBV14